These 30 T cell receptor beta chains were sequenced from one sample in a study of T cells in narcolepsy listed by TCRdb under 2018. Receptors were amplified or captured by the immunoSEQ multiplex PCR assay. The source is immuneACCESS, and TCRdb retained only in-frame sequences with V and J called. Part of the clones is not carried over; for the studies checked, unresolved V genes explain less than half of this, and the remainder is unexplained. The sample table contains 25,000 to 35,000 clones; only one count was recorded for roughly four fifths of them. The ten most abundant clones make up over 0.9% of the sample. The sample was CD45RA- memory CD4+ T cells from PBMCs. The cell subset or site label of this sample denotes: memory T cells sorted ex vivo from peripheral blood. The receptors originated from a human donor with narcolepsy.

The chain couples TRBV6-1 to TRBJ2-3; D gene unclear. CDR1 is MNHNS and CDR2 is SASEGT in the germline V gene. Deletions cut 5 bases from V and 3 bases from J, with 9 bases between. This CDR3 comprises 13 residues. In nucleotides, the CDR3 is TGTGCCAGCAGTTCCCTGGGGACAGATACGCAGTATTTT. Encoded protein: CASSSLGTDTQYF.

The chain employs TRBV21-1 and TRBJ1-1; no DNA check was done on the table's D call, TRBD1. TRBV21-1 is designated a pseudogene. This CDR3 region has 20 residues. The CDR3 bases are TGTGCCAGCAGCAAAAATTGGGACATAGGGACAGAAAAGACTAACACTGAAGCTTTCTTT. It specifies CASSKNWDIGTEKTNTEAFF.

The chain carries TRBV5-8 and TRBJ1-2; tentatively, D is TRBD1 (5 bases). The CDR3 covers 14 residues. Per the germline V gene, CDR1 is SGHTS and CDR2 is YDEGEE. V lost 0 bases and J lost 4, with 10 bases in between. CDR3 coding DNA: TGTGCCAGCAGCTTGGCCAGGGTGGCCTATGGCTACACCTTC. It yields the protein CASSLARVAYGYTF.

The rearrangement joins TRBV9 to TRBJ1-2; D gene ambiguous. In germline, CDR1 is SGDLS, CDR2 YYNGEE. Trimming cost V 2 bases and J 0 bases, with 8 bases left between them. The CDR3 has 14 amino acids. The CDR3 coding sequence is TGTGCCAGCAGCGTTGGCAGACCTAACTATGGCTACACCTTC. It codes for CASSVGRPNYGYTF.

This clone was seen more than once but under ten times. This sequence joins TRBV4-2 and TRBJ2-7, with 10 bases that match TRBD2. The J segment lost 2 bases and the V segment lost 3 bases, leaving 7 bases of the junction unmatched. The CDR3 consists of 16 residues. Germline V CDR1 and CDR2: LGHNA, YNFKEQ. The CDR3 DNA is TGTGCCAGCAGCCAGGAGACTAGCGGGTTAACCTACGAGCAGTACTTC. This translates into CASSQETSGLTYEQYF.

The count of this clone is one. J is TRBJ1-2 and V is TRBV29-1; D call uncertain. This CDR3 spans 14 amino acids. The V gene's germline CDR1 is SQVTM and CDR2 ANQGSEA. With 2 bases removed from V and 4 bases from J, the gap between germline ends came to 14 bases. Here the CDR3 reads CSVEITGRPYGYTF. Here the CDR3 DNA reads TGCAGCGTTGAAATCACCGGACGTCCCTATGGCTACACCTTC.

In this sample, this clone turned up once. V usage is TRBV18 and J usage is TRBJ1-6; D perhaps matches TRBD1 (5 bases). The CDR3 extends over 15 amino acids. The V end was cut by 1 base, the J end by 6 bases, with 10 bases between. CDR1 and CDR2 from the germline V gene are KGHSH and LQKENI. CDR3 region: CASSPRGGFNSPLHF. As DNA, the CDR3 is TGTGCCAGCTCACCACGGGGGGGATTTAATTCACCCCTCCACTTT.

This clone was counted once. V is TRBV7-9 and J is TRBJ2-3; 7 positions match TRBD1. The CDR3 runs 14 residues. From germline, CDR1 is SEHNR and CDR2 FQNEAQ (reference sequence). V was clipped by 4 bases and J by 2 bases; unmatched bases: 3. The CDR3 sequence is CASSWGQPTDTQYF. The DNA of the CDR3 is TGTGCCAGCAGCTGGGGACAGCCCACAGATACGCAGTATTTT.

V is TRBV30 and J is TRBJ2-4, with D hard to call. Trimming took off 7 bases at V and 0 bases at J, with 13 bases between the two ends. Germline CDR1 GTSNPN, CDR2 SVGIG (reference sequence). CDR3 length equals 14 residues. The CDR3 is CAFQAILAKNIQYF. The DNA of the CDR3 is TGTGCCTTTCAGGCGATACTAGCCAAAAACATTCAGTACTTC.

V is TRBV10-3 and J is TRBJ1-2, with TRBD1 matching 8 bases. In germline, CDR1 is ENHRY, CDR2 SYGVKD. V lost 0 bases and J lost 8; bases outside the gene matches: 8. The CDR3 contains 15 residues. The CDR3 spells CAISESGQGLSGYTF. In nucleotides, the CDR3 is TGTGCCATCAGTGAGTCTGGACAGGGTTTGTCAGGCTACACCTTC.

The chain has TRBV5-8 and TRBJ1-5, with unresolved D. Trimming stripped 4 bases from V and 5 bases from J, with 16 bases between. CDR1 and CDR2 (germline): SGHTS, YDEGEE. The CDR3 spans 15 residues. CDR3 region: CASSRQLRADQPQHF. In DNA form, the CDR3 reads TGTGCCAGCAGCCGACAATTGAGGGCCGATCAGCCCCAGCATTTT.

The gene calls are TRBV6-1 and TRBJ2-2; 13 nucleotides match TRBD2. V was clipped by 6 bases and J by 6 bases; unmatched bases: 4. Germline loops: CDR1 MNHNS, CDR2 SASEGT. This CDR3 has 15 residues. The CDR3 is CASRLGTSGAGELFF. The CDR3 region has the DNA TGTGCCAGCAGACTCGGGACTAGCGGGGCCGGGGAGCTGTTTTTT.

Written as DNA, the CDR3 is TGTGCCGGGGGGTTTAACGGACAGGGGCCGTACGAGCAGTACTTC. Translating gives CAGGFNGQGPYEQYF. The V gene is TRBV6-5, the J gene TRBJ2-7; 9 positions agree with TRBD1. The ends lost 11 bases at V and 4 bases at J; junction bases unmatched: 15. Per germline, CDR1 MNHEY and CDR2 SVGAGI. The CDR3 covers 15 residues.

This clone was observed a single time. The CDR3 protein is CASSTGPHNEQFF. DNA for the CDR3: TGTGCCAGCAGTACCGGCCCCCACAATGAGCAGTTCTTC. This chain links TRBV6-5 with TRBJ2-1; D remains unclear. CDR3 length: 13 amino acids. V was shortened by 5 bases and J by 5 bases, with 10 bases between the two germline ends. Germline values: CDR1 MNHEY, CDR2 SVGAGI.

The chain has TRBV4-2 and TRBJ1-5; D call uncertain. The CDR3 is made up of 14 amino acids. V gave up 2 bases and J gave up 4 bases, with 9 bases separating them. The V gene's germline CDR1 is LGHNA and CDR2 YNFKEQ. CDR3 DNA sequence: TGTGCCAGCAGCCAAAAGGGTTCGAATCAGCCCCAGCATTTT. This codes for CASSQKGSNQPQHF.

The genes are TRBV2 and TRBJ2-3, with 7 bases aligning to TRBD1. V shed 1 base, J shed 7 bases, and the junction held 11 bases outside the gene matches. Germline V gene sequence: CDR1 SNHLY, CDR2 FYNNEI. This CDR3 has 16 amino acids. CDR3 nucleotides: TGTGCCAGCAGTGAAGAAGGGTACAGGGGAAAGAATACGCAGTATTTT. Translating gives CASSEEGYRGKNTQYF.

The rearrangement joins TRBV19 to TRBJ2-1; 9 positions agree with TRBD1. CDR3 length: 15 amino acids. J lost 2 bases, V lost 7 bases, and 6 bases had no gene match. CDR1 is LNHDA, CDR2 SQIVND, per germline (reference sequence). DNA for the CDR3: TGTGCCAGTAAGAGACAGGGGGACACCTACAATGAGCAGTTCTTC. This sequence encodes CASKRQGDTYNEQFF.

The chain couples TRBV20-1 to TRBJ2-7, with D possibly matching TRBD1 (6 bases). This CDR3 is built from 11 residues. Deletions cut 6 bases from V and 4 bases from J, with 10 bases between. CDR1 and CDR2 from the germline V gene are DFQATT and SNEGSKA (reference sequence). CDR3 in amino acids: CSAPRGYEQYF. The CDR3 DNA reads TGCAGTGCCCCGAGGGGGTACGAGCAGTACTTC.

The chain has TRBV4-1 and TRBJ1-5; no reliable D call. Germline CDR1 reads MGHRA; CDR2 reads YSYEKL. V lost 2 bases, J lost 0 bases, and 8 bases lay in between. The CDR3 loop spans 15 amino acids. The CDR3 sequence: CASSQPDRSNQPQHF. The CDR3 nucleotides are TGCGCCAGCAGCCAACCGGACCGTAGCAATCAGCCCCAGCATTTT.

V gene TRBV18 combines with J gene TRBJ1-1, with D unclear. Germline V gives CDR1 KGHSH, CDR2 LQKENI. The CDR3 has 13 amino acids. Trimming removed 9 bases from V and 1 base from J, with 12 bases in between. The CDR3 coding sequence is TGTGCCAGTGCACGGAGCGGGAACACTGAAGCTTTCTTT. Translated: CASARSGNTEAFF.

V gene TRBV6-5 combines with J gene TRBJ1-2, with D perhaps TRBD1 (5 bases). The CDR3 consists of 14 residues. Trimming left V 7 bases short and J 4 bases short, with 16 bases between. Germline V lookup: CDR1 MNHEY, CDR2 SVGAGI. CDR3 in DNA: TGTGCCAGCAACCCCCTAGCGGGGGTCTATGGCTACACCTTC. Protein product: CASNPLAGVYGYTF.

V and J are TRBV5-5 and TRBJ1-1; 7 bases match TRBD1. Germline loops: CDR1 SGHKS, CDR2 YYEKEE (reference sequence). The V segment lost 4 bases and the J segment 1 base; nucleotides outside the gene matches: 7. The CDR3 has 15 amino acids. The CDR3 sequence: CASSGEGQKNTEAFF. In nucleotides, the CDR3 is TGTGCCAGCAGCGGAGAGGGACAGAAGAACACTGAAGCTTTCTTT.

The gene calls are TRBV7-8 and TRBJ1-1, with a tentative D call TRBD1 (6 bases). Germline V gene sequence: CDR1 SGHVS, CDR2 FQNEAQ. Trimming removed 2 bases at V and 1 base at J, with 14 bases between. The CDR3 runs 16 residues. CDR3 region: CASSLRGAGTNTEAFF. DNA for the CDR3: TGTGCCAGCAGCTTAAGGGGGGCAGGGACGAACACTGAAGCTTTCTTT.

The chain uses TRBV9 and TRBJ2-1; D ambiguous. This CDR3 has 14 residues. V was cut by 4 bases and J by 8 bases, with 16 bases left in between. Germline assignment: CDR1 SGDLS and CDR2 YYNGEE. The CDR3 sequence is CASSTPGPWDEQFF. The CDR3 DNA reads TGTGCCAGCAGCACACCCGGGCCCTGGGATGAGCAGTTCTTC.

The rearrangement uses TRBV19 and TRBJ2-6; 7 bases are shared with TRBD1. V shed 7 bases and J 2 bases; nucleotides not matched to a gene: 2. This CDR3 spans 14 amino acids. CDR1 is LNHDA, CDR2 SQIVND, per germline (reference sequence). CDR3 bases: TGTGCCAGTATCGACAGGGCTGGGGCCAACGTCCTGACTTTC. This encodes CASIDRAGANVLTF.

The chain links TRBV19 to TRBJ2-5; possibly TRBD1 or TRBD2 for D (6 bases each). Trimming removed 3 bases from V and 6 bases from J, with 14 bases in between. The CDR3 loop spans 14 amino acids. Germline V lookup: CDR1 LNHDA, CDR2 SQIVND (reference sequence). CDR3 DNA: TGTGCCAGTAGTATCTTAGGGGGGCAGAAGACCCAGTACTTC. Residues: CASSILGGQKTQYF.

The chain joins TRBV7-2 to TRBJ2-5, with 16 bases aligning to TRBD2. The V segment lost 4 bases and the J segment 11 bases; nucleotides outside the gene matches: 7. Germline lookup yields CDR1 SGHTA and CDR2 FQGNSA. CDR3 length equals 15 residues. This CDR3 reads CASSSGLAGGREQYF. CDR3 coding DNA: TGTGCCAGCAGCTCGGGACTAGCGGGGGGGAGAGAGCAGTACTTC.

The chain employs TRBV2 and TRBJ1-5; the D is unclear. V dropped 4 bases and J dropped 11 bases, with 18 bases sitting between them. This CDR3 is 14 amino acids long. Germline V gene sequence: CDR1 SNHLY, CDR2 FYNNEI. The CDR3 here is CASSAGDLNAAQHF. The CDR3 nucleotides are TGTGCCAGCAGTGCAGGTGACCTTAATGCGGCCCAGCATTTT.

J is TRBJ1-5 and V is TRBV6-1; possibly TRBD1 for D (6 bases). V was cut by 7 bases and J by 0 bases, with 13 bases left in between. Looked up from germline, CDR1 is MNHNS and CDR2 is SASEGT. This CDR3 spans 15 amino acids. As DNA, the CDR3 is TGTGCCAGCACCACAGGGACCATTAGCAATCAGCCCCAGCATTTT. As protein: CASTTGTISNQPQHF.

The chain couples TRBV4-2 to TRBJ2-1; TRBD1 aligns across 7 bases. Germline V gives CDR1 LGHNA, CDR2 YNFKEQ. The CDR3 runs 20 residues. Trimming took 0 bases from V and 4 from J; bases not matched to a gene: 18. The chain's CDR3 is CASSQDFRVYGQARYNEQFF. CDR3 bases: TGTGCCAGCAGCCAAGATTTCAGAGTTTATGGACAGGCTCGATACAATGAGCAGTTCTTC.